The 27 T cell receptor beta chains below were found in one sample sequenced in a study of cytomegalovirus exposure and HLA in healthy donors. PCR employed 60 Vbeta and 13 Jbeta primers. Generated by immunoSEQ multiplex PCR, the TCRdb table keeps only in-frame clones and is missing some. The data contain 90,000 to 150,000 clones, roughly four fifths of them seen just once; the ten biggest clones take up 3% to 4%. The sequencing input was PBMCs. Every receptor here comes from a woman under 40 in good health and CMV-seropositive.

The V and J genes are TRBV19 and TRBJ2-1; perhaps TRBD2 as D (5 bases). This CDR3 spans 12 amino acids. Deletions cut 9 bases from V and 5 bases from J, with 11 bases between. Germline V lookup: CDR1 LNHDA, CDR2 SQIVND (reference sequence). Here the CDR3 reads CASYGIHNEQFF. As DNA, the CDR3 is TGTGCCAGCTACGGGATTCACAATGAGCAGTTCTTC.

The CDR3 sequence is CASSRTGQGVYNSPLHF. In DNA, the CDR3 is TGTGCCAGCAGCCGTACCGGACAGGGTGTCTATAATTCACCCCTCCACTTT. The chain carries TRBV5-6 and TRBJ1-6, with 8 positions matching TRBD1. This CDR3 has 17 residues. Trimming took 4 bases from V and 3 from J; bases not matched to a gene: 9. Germline CDR1 is SGHDT and CDR2 is YYEEEE.

The chain joins TRBV27 to TRBJ2-7; the match to TRBD1 covers 7 bases. Germline-derived CDR1 and CDR2 are MNHEY and SMNVEV (reference sequence). This CDR3 contains 14 residues. V lost 7 bases to trimming and J lost 3 bases; unmatched junction nucleotides: 9. CDR3 sequence reads: CASKKDRLSYEQYF. DNA for the CDR3: TGTGCCAGCAAGAAGGACAGGCTAAGCTACGAGCAGTACTTC.

Concerning this clone: The junction does not match germline at one end; this may be a read error. The chain is built from TRBV5-4 and TRBJ2-1; D call uncertain. Looked up from germline, CDR1 is SGHNT and CDR2 is YYREEE (reference sequence). The CDR3 contains 12 residues. CDR3 in DNA: TGTGCCAGCAGCTTGGCTGGTCTAGAGCTGTTCTTC. Amino acids: CASSLAGLELFF.

This clone was seen more than once but under ten times. It is unclear where the CDR3 begins or ends on the DNA, so no DNA is shown, and the CDR3 is as TCRdb lists it. The genes are TRBV6-1 and TRBJ1-1. Per the germline V gene, CDR1 is MNHNS and CDR2 is SASEGT. From its first to its last residue, the CDR3 has 14 amino acids. The CDR3 sequence: CASILGGLGTEAFF.

V gene TRBV18 combines with J gene TRBJ1-4, with D tentatively TRBD1 (5 bases). The CDR3 is 16 residues long. Germline V gene data show CDR1 as KGHSH and CDR2 as LQKENI. V lost 2 bases and J 2 bases, leaving 12 bases between the germline ends. CDR3 DNA: TGTGCCAGCTCACCAGGGACTCCATCCACTAATGAAAAACTGTTTTTT. The encoded protein is CASSPGTPSTNEKLFF.

The chain has TRBV6-4 and TRBJ2-3, with 7 bases that match TRBD2. Germline V gives CDR1 MRHNA, CDR2 SNTAGT. V dropped 6 bases and J dropped 1; count of bases not matched to a gene: 7. This CDR3 is 15 amino acids long. CDR3 DNA: TGTGCCAGCAGCGAGACTAGCTATCGCACAGATACGCAGTATTTT. It encodes CASSETSYRTDTQYF.

The chain uses TRBV6-5 and TRBJ2-7; 13 bases are shared with TRBD2. Trimming at V came to 1 base and at J to 3 bases, leaving 0 bases not matched to a gene. Germline values: CDR1 MNHEY, CDR2 SVGAGI. The CDR3 sequence is 15 residues long. The CDR3: CASSYWTSGGYEQYF. CDR3 coding DNA: TGTGCCAGCAGTTACTGGACTAGCGGGGGCTACGAGCAGTACTTC.

The genes are TRBV13 and TRBJ2-2; tentatively, D is TRBD2 (6 bases). The germline V gene encodes CDR1 PRHDT and CDR2 FYEKMQ (reference sequence). This CDR3 is built from 15 residues. Trimming shortened V by 3 bases and J by 4 bases, and 12 bases separated the two germline ends. The DNA for the CDR3 is TGTGCCAGCAGCTTGGGCGGGGTCGTCACCGGGGAGCTGTTTTTT. Translation: CASSLGGVVTGELFF. The full variable domain, rest sourced from reference TRBV13 and TRBJ2-2, is AAGVIQSPRHLIKEKRETATLKCYPIPRHDTVYWYQQGPGQDPQFLISFYEKMQSDKGSIPDRFSAQQFSDYHSELNMSSLELGDSALYFCASSLGGVVTGELFFGEGSRLTVL.

J is TRBJ2-1 and V is TRBV6-5; a weak D match, TRBD2 (6 bases). This CDR3 is built from 14 residues. Trimming shortened V by 6 bases and J by 5 bases, and 14 bases separated the two germline ends. Germline CDR1 and CDR2: MNHEY and SVGAGI. Here the CDR3 reads CASRTRAPHNEQFF. Written as DNA, the CDR3 is TGTGCCAGCAGGACTAGGGCCCCCCACAATGAGCAGTTCTTC.

This clone came up once. The genes are TRBV5-1 and TRBJ2-1; no definite D call. Trimming shortened V by 0 bases and J by 6 bases, and 10 bases separated the two germline ends. CDR1 is SGHRS, CDR2 YFSETQ, per germline. This CDR3 is built from 14 residues. CDR3 in amino acids: CASSLGLNTNEQFF. CDR3 nucleotide sequence: TGCGCCAGCAGCTTGGGACTCAACACCAATGAGCAGTTCTTC.

The J gene is TRBJ1-4, the V gene TRBV28; TRBD1 matches at 10 bases. The CDR3 consists of 17 residues. V was pared by 6 bases and J by 4 bases, with 11 bases of the junction left unmatched. The V gene's germline CDR1 is MDHEN and CDR2 SYDVKM. CDR3 loop: CASSPLTGGKGNEKLFF. As DNA, the CDR3 is TGTGCCAGCAGCCCCTTGACAGGGGGCAAGGGTAATGAAAAACTGTTTTTT.

The table lists this clone with a count of one. The J gene is TRBJ1-5, the V gene TRBV5-6; 7 bases fit TRBD1. This CDR3 region has 15 residues. The germline V gene encodes CDR1 SGHDT and CDR2 YYEEEE. After removal of 6 bases from V and 0 bases from J, the junction contained 6 bases not matched to a gene. CDR3 sequence (DNA): TGTGCCAGCAACAGGGGTCCCTATAGCAATCAGCCCCAGCATTTT. This codes for CASNRGPYSNQPQHF.

This clone came up a few times. This specimen includes other DNA sequences encoding the same CDR3. This sequence joins TRBV6-1 and TRBJ1-1; TRBD1 might be the D (5 bases). CDR1 is MNHNS and CDR2 is SASEGT in the germline V gene. The CDR3 contains 14 residues. V was pared by 5 bases and J by 1 base, with 11 bases between. CDR3 protein: CASSSGTANTEAFF. The CDR3 nucleotides are TGTGCCAGCAGTTCCGGGACTGCGAACACTGAAGCTTTCTTT.

Concerning this clone: The sample contains more than one DNA sequence encoding this CDR3. The genes are TRBV7-2 and TRBJ2-3; D is undetermined. Trimming took off 1 base at V and 2 bases at J, with 7 bases between the two ends. Germline V lookup: CDR1 SGHTA, CDR2 FQGNSA. The CDR3 is 14 residues long. CDR3 amino acids: CASSLGAFTDTQYF. The CDR3 DNA is TGTGCCAGCAGCTTAGGAGCGTTCACAGATACGCAGTATTTT.

The CDR3, as DNA: TGTGCCTGGGCCTCGGGTAATTCACCCCTCCACTTT. This codes for CAWASGNSPLHF. The chain employs TRBV30 and TRBJ1-6, with no clear D. The CDR3 is made up of 12 amino acids. V shed 5 bases and J shed 6 bases, with 8 bases lying between them. Germline-derived CDR1 and CDR2 are GTSNPN and SVGIG (reference sequence).

This rearrangement joins TRBV5-1 to TRBJ2-2; 9 positions agree with TRBD1. V lost 4 bases to trimming and J lost 5 bases; unmatched junction nucleotides: 6. From germline, CDR1 is SGHRS and CDR2 YFSETQ. The CDR3 has 15 amino acids. The CDR3, as DNA: TGCGCCAGCAGCCCGGACAGGGGTGATACCGGGGAGCTGTTTTTT. Translating gives CASSPDRGDTGELFF.

The rearrangement uses TRBV7-2 and TRBJ1-1; D ambiguous. The CDR3 length is 14 residues. V was shortened by 4 bases and J by 6 bases, with 15 bases between the two germline ends. Germline V gene data show CDR1 as SGHTA and CDR2 as FQGNSA. The CDR3 protein is CASSSRLTDPEAFF. In DNA form, the CDR3 reads TGTGCCAGCAGCTCCCGTTTGACTGACCCTGAAGCTTTCTTT. Supplemented by reference TRBV7-2 and TRBJ1-1, the full variable domain reads GAGVSQSPSNKVTEKGKDVELRCDPISGHTALYWYRQSLGQGLEFLIYFQGNSAPDKSGLPSDRFSAERTGGSVSTLTIQRTQQEDSAVYLCASSSRLTDPEAFFGQGTRLTVV.

The CDR3 DNA reads TGTGCCAGCAGCTTATCGACTAGCGGGGGGGCCTACCAAGAGACCCAGTACTTC. Translation gives CASSLSTSGGAYQETQYF. The chain has TRBV9 and TRBJ2-5, with TRBD2 identical over 14 bases. This CDR3 spans 18 amino acids. From germline, CDR1 is SGDLS and CDR2 YYNGEE. Germline trimming cut 4 bases from V and 0 bases from J; bases unmatched to any gene: 8.

V usage is TRBV21-1 and J usage is TRBJ2-5; the D call in the table, TRBD1, was not verified against the DNA. TRBV21-1 is reported as a pseudogene. The CDR3 extends over 13 amino acids. As DNA, the CDR3 is TGTGCCAGCAGCCTTACAGGGAGCGAGACCCAGTACTTC. This translates into CASSLTGSETQYF.

V is TRBV28 and J is TRBJ2-3, with 12 positions matching TRBD2. V lost 3 bases, J lost 4 bases, and 2 bases stayed unmatched. From germline, CDR1 is MDHEN and CDR2 SYDVKM. This CDR3 is built from 15 residues. The CDR3 loop reads CASSFSSGGADTQYF. CDR3 sequence (DNA): TGTGCCAGCAGTTTTTCTAGCGGGGGGGCAGATACGCAGTATTTT.

The chain carries TRBV27 and TRBJ1-6, with D possibly TRBD1 on 6 matching bases. Germline V gives CDR1 MNHEY, CDR2 SMNVEV (reference sequence). The CDR3 consists of 13 residues. V was cut by 6 bases and J by 10 bases, with 13 bases left in between. CDR3 DNA: TGTGCCAGCAGGACAGGCGGCGGCTCACCCCTCCACTTT. Its translation is CASRTGGGSPLHF.

V usage is TRBV5-1 and J usage is TRBJ1-2, with D maybe TRBD1 (6 bases). This CDR3 is 14 amino acids long. The germline V gene has CDR1 SGHRS and CDR2 YFSETQ. V was shortened by 0 bases and J by 4 bases, with 10 bases between the two germline ends. The CDR3 spells CASSLGRGGYGYTF. CDR3 bases: TGCGCCAGCAGCTTGGGCAGGGGCGGCTATGGCTACACCTTC.

This clone occurred once. In nucleotides, the CDR3 is TGTGCCAGCAGCTTGCGGGGTGGGGAGACCCAGTACTTC. Its protein product is CASSLRGGETQYF. V usage is TRBV5-6 and J usage is TRBJ2-5, with D possibly being TRBD2 (5 bases). CDR1 is SGHDT, CDR2 YYEEEE, per germline. V lost 1 base to trimming and J lost 5 bases, with 9 bases between them. This CDR3 spans 13 amino acids. Supplemented by reference TRBV5-6 and TRBJ2-5, the full variable domain reads DAGVTQSPTHLIKTRGQQVTLRCSPKSGHDTVSWYQQALGQGPQFIFQYYEEEERQRGNFPDRFSGHQFPNYSSELNVNALLLGDSALYLCASSLRGGETQYFGPGTRLLVL.

This chain uses TRBV6-5 with TRBJ1-6; 11 nucleotides agree with TRBD1. CDR3 length: 15 amino acids. The germline CDR1 and CDR2 sequences are MNHEY and SVGAGI. Trimming took 6 bases from V and 6 from J; bases not matched to a gene: 4. The CDR3 DNA follows: TGTGCCAGCAGAGGGACAGGGGGTGGTAATTCACCCCTCCACTTT. Translation gives CASRGTGGGNSPLHF.

A single count supports this clone. The chain joins TRBV2 to TRBJ2-7; maybe TRBD2 (6 bases). The V end lost 3 bases, the J end lost 0 bases, and 9 bases lay between the germline ends. CDR1 and CDR2 (germline): SNHLY, FYNNEI. The CDR3 has 14 amino acids. CDR3 residues: CASSDGRYSYEQYF. In DNA form, the CDR3 reads TGTGCCAGCAGTGACGGGAGATACTCCTACGAGCAGTACTTC. Filled out from reference TRBV2 and TRBJ2-7, the complete variable domain reads EPEVTQTPSHQVTQMGQEVILRCVPISNHLYFYWYRQILGQKVEFLVSFYNNEISEKSEIFDDQFSVERPDGSNFTLKIRSTKLEDSAMYFCASSDGRYSYEQYFGPGTRLTVT.

The chain uses TRBV11-2 and TRBJ2-5; D unclear. Germline V gene lookup returns CDR1 SGHAT and CDR2 FQNNGV. The CDR3 is made up of 13 amino acids. The germline V and J ends were trimmed by 2 bases and 5 bases, with 9 bases remaining between them. CDR3 protein: CASSLLGRETQYF. CDR3 nucleotides: TGTGCCAGCAGCTTACTGGGCAGGGAGACCCAGTACTTC.